The T cell receptor (beta chain) described here comes from a study of blood T cell repertoires in COVID-19. Study in general: COVID-19 samples, acute and convalescent, were from the United States, Italy and Spain.

Some clones are missing from TCRdb's copy, which holds only in-frame ones; the method was immunoSEQ multiplex PCR. The profile covers 65,000 or so clones, with 70% to 85% appearing a single time and approximately 0.83% taken by the ten largest. The V gene lost 4 bases and the J gene lost 6 bases, with 13 bases spanning the gap. Looked up from germline, CDR1 is SGHAT and CDR2 is FQNNGV. The CDR3 consists of 14 residues. The rearrangement uses TRBV11-2 and TRBJ2-1, with D possibly matching TRBD1 (5 bases). This TCR was recovered from a woman in her 70s with acute or convalescent COVID-19. Specimen: peripheral blood. The CDR3 coding sequence is TGTGCCAGCAGCTCCGGACAACCTTTCAATGAGCAGTTCTTC. Amino acid sequence: CASSSGQPFNEQFF.